The next 21 T cell receptor beta chains were all read from a single sample in a study of T cells in Graves' hyperthyroidism and ophthalmopathy (dated by TCRdb to about 2019). Libraries were made using multiplex PCR. Sequencing took place on an Illumina HiSeq 2000. Amplification of TCR beta CDR3 regions was carried out from RNA transcripts. A first-round RT-PCR of the TCR CDR3 used the HTBI primer set with the Qiagen OneStep RT-PCR kit. TCRdb took the public reads, trimmed them with fastp at Q25, ran MiXCR for clone calling and kept in-frame beta chains. Rows matching on CDR3 protein sequence are summarized as one entry with the most common DNA and genes. Counted in this sample were about 360,000 distinct CDR3 sequences; 13% of them appeared once. The ten largest clones add up to 9.2% of the sample. Material for sequencing was blood. The receptors were sampled from a woman aged 18-29 years with Graves' hyperthyroidism.

This clonotype was detected many times. The chain uses TRBV3-1 and TRBJ2-3; 7 nucleotides match TRBD2. Germline V gene data show CDR1 as LGHDT and CDR2 as YNNKEL (reference sequence). Trimming removed 0 bases from V and 2 bases from J; junction bases left unmatched: 5. This CDR3 is 16 amino acids long. DNA of the CDR3: TGTGCCAGCAGCCAAGATCCTAGCGGTAACACAGATACGCAGTATTTT. This sequence encodes CASSQDPSGNTDTQYF.

This clonotype was counted between two and nine times. The V gene is TRBV19, the J gene TRBJ2-5; the D gene is possibly TRBD2 (6 bases). Germline V lookup: CDR1 LNHDA, CDR2 SQIVND (reference sequence). With 5 bases removed from V and 2 bases from J, the gap between germline ends came to 15 bases. This CDR3 region has 15 residues. In nucleotides, the CDR3 is TGTGCCAGTAGTGTTACGGGAGCACGACAAGAGACCCAGTACTTC. It translates to CASSVTGARQETQYF.

The gene calls are TRBV10-3 and TRBJ2-7, with 8 bases matching TRBD2. The CDR3 is made up of 13 amino acids. Germline CDR1 ENHRY, CDR2 SYGVKD. After removal of 10 bases from V and 1 base from J, the junction contained 6 bases not matched to a gene. CDR3: CATAGTSSYEQYF. The CDR3 nucleotides are TGTGCCACCGCCGGGACTAGTTCCTACGAGCAGTACTTC.

This clonotype occurred many times. The chain employs TRBV28 and TRBJ1-1; no definite D call. CDR1 is MDHEN and CDR2 is SYDVKM in the germline V gene. The V gene lost 10 bases and the J gene lost 4 bases, with 13 bases spanning the gap. CDR3 length: 12 amino acids. CDR3 in amino acids: CATLPYGTEAFF. CDR3 nucleotide sequence: TGTGCCACCTTACCTTACGGCACTGAAGCTTTCTTT.

This clonotype was detected many times. This chain connects TRBV18 to TRBJ2-5, with a weak D call TRBD2 (5 bases). V lost 3 bases, J lost 4 bases, and 9 bases lay in between. CDR1 is KGHSH and CDR2 is LQKENI in the germline V gene. This CDR3 region has 13 residues. CDR3 amino acids: CASSPGAGETQYF. CDR3 nucleotide sequence: TGTGCCAGCTCACCGGGAGCAGGAGAGACCCAGTACTTC.

This sequence joins TRBV15 and TRBJ1-1; 9 bases are a match to TRBD1. Germline V gives CDR1 LNHNV, CDR2 YYDKDF (reference sequence). This CDR3 region has 15 residues. V shed 0 bases, J shed 4 bases, and the junction held 3 bases outside the gene matches. The CDR3 region is CATSRDQTGGTEAFF. CDR3 sequence (DNA): TGTGCCACCAGCAGAGATCAGACAGGGGGCACTGAAGCTTTCTTT.

In its sample, this clonotype was seen many times. The rearrangement links TRBV6-5 to TRBJ1-2, with D tentatively TRBD1 (5 bases). The CDR3 runs to 18 residues. V dropped 4 bases and J dropped 0 bases, with 21 bases sitting between them. Germline CDR1 MNHEY, CDR2 SVGAGI. Written as DNA, the CDR3 is TGTGCCAGCAGTTTGTCCCTGGGGGGACCGTCGGCTAACTATGGCTACACCTTC. As protein: CASSLSLGGPSANYGYTF.

The gene calls are TRBV6-1 and TRBJ2-7, with D perhaps TRBD1 (6 bases). V lost 6 bases, J lost 6 bases, and 12 bases lay in between. This CDR3 has 12 residues. CDR1 MNHNS and CDR2 SASEGT come from the germline V gene. CDR3 amino acids: CASRDSFGEQYF. CDR3 nucleotide sequence: TGTGCCAGCAGGGACAGCTTTGGCGAGCAGTACTTC.

The chain uses TRBV9 and TRBJ2-7; TRBD1 agrees at 7 bases. Trimming at V came to 0 bases and at J to 4 bases, leaving 10 bases not matched to a gene. The CDR3 extends over 16 amino acids. Germline CDR1 and CDR2: SGDLS and YYNGEE. The CDR3 DNA follows: TGTGCCAGCAGCGTAGTAAGTCAGGGGGAAATATACGAGCAGTACTTC. Translation: CASSVVSQGEIYEQYF.

This clonotype was seen ten or more times. This chain connects TRBV12-3 or TRBV12-4 to TRBJ2-7; D call uncertain. The CDR3 contains 12 residues. Trimming stripped 0 bases from V and 5 bases from J, with 5 bases between. CDR3 coding DNA: TGTGCCAGCAGTTTAGCGGGCCACGAGCAGTACTTC. Translated: CASSLAGHEQYF.

The rearrangement uses TRBV28 and TRBJ1-1; D is ambiguous. V shed 8 bases and J shed 1 base, with 11 bases lying between them. The CDR3 extends over 13 amino acids. Germline V gene data show CDR1 as MDHEN and CDR2 as SYDVKM. Here the CDR3 DNA reads TGTGCCAGCGGCGGAAACAGGAACACTGAAGCTTTCTTT. It translates to CASGGNRNTEAFF.

This clonotype has at least ten counts. V and J are TRBV6-2 or TRBV6-3 and TRBJ1-2; D is ambiguous. Trimming removed 7 bases from V and 8 bases from J, with 23 bases in between. The length of the CDR3 is 15 residues. The V gene's germline CDR1 is MNHEY and CDR2 SVGEGT. CDR3 DNA: TGTGCCAGCATGCGTTTACGCGAGCGTGGCAACGGCTACACCTTC. It encodes CASMRLRERGNGYTF.

This clonotype appeared many times. The chain joins TRBV12-3 or TRBV12-4 to TRBJ1-3, with D unresolved. This CDR3 contains 14 residues. V gave up 6 bases and J gave up 4 bases, with 13 bases separating them. CDR3 DNA sequence: TGTGCCAGCAGCCTTTTGTCGGGAGGAAACACCATATATTTT. Protein: CASSLLSGGNTIYF.

This clonotype was observed many times. The chain combines TRBV5-1 with TRBJ1-6; the D is unclear. Looked up from germline, CDR1 is SGHRS and CDR2 is YFSETQ. Deletions cut 2 bases from V and 13 bases from J, with 13 bases between. There are 13 residues in the CDR3. The CDR3 sequence: CASSLDGAAPLHF. CDR3 bases: TGCGCCAGCAGCTTAGACGGAGCCGCTCCCCTCCACTTT.

This clonotype appeared many times. The chain links TRBV28 to TRBJ1-2; 8 nucleotides align to TRBD1. This CDR3 comprises 14 residues. Germline-derived CDR1 and CDR2 are MDHEN and SYDVKM. Germline trimming cut 8 bases from V and 8 bases from J; bases unmatched to any gene: 13. The CDR3 sequence is CASLTSGGERGYTF. As DNA, the CDR3 is TGTGCCAGCCTCACTTCAGGGGGCGAGCGGGGCTACACCTTC.

This clonotype was seen a handful of times. One end of the junction does not line up with germline, which may come from a read error. The chain combines TRBV29-1 with TRBJ2-2, with 11 bases that match TRBD2. The CDR3 loop spans 15 amino acids. CDR1 is SQVTM, CDR2 ANQGSEA, per germline. The CDR3 here is CSVGSRLAGTGEPFF. CDR3 nucleotide sequence: TGCAGCGTCGGGTCCCGACTAGCGGGGACCGGGGAGCCGTTTTTT.

Details on this clonotype: This may be a read error: a much more frequent sequence differs by one nucleotide. This chain joins TRBV7-2 and TRBJ1-6; perhaps TRBD1 as D (5 bases). The germline V gene encodes CDR1 SGHTA and CDR2 FQGNSA. This CDR3 spans 15 amino acids. In nucleotides, the CDR3 is TGTGCCAGCATCTTAGGACGAGGGGCCAATTCACCCCTCCACTTT. Translated: CASILGRGANSPLHF. Full variable domain (missing parts from reference TRBV7-2 and TRBJ1-6): GAGVSQSPSNKVTEKGKDVELRCDPISGHTALYWYRQSLGQGLEFLIYFQGNSAPDKSGLPSDRFSAERTGGSVSTLTIQRTQQEDSAVYLCASILGRGANSPLHFGNGTRLTVT.

This clonotype was counted many times. The chain employs TRBV6-1 and TRBJ2-7; D may be TRBD2 (6 bases). V lost 5 bases and J 6 bases, leaving 17 bases between the germline ends. CDR1 is MNHNS, CDR2 SASEGT, per germline. The CDR3 is made up of 14 amino acids. The CDR3 sequence is CASSPQGTLVEQYF. The CDR3, as DNA: TGTGCCAGCAGTCCCCAAGGGACTCTGGTCGAGCAGTACTTC.

This clonotype was seen repeatedly, ten times or more. The chain recombines TRBV24-1 with TRBJ2-5; tentative D call: TRBD2 (6 bases). The V and J ends lost 0 bases and 5 bases respectively, with 9 bases between them. The CDR3 covers 14 residues. CDR1 is KGHDR, CDR2 SFDVKD, per germline. CDR3 DNA: TGTGCCACCAGTGATTTGGCGGGATCGGAGACCCAGTACTTC. Its translation: CATSDLAGSETQYF.

In this sample, this clonotype turned up many times. The chain is built from TRBV11-2 and TRBJ1-3; D uncertain. V dropped 5 bases and J dropped 0 bases, with 14 bases sitting between them. The CDR3 length is 16 residues. The germline CDR1 and CDR2 sequences are SGHAT and FQNNGV. The CDR3 DNA follows: TGTGCCAGCAGCCTGACCACAATCAGCTCTGGAAACACCATATATTTT. This encodes CASSLTTISSGNTIYF.

This clonotype was recorded a few times. The chain carries TRBV24-1 and TRBJ2-5; 14 nucleotides agree with TRBD2. The CDR3 spans 16 residues. V lost 4 bases and J lost 9; bases outside the gene matches: 9. Germline CDR1 KGHDR, CDR2 SFDVKD. CDR3 region: CATSEPGLAGAMAQYF. The CDR3 nucleotides are TGTGCCACCAGTGAACCGGGACTAGCGGGGGCAATGGCCCAGTACTTC.